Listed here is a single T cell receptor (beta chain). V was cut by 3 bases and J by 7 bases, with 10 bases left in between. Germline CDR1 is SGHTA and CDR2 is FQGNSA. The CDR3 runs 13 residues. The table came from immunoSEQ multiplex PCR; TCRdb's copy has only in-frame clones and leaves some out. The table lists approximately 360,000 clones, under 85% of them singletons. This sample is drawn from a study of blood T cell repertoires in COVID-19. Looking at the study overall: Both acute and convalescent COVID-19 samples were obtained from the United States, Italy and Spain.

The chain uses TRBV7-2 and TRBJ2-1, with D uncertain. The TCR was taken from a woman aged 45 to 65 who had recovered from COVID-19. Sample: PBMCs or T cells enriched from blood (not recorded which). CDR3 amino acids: CASSFPGLNEQFF. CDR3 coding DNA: TGTGCCAGCAGCTTTCCCGGGTTGAATGAGCAGTTCTTC.